Below, one T cell receptor beta chain is given with its context. Its antigen is unidentified. The donors, nominally healthy at sampling, likely had unrecorded immune exposures. The PCR made use of 60 Vbeta and 13 Jbeta primers. Assay used: immunoSEQ multiplex PCR; TCRdb lists only in-frame clones, some missing. The table records 90,000 to 110,000 clones, approximately 71% of them present only once. The germline V gene has CDR1 DFQATT and CDR2 SNEGSKA (reference sequence). V lost 7 bases, J lost 0 bases, and 3 bases lay in between. This CDR3 is 10 amino acids long. The sample belongs to a study of cytomegalovirus exposure and HLA in healthy donors. General study findings and limits: Several of the most significant clusters appeared linked to common viral pathogens, based on a later analysis. The study listed around 150 cytomegalovirus-associated TCR beta chains. A further, later analysis showed that HLA-associated TCR beta chains (compared with equally common others) were more clonally expanded.

This chain joins TRBV20-1 and TRBJ2-5; D is undetermined. Sequencing was done on a sample of PBMCs. This TCR came from a woman in her 70s in good health and CMV-seropositive. The CDR3, as DNA: TGCAGTGTCTACCAAGAGACCCAGTACTTC. Protein: CSVYQETQYF.